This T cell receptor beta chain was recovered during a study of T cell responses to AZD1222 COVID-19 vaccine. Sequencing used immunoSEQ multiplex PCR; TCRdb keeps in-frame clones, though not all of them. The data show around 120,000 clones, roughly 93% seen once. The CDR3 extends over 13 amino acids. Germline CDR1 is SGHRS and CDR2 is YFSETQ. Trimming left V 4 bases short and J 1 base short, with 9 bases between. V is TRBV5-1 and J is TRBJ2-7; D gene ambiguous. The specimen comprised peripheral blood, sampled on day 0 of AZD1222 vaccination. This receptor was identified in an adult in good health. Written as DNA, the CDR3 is TGCGCCAGCAGCCAAACAGCTTCCTACGAGCAGTACTTC. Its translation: CASSQTASYEQYF. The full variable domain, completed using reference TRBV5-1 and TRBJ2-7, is KAGVTQTPRYLIKTRGQQVTLSCSPISGHRSVSWYQQTPGQGLQFLFEYFSETQRNKGNFPGRFSGRQFSNSRSEMNVSTLELGDSALYLCASSQTASYEQYFGPGTRLTVT.